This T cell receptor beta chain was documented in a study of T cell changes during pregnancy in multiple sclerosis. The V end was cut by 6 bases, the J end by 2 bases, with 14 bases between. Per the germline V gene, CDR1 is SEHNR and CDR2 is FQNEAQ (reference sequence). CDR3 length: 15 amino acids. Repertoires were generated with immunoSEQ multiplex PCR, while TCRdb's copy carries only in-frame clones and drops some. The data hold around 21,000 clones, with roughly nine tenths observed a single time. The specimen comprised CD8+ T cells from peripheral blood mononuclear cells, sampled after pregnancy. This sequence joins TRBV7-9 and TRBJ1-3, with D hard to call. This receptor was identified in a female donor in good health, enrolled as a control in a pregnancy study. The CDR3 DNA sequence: TGTGCCAGCAGGCCTCGAGGGAGGCCTGGAAACACCATATATTTT. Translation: CASRPRGRPGNTIYF.